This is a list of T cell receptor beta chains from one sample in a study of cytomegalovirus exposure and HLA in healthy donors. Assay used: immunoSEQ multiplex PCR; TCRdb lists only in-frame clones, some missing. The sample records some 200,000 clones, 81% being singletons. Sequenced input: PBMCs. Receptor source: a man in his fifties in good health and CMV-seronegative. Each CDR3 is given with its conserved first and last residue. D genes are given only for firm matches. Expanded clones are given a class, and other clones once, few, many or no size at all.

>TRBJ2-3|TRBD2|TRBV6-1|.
CASTSGGSADTQYF
TGTGCCAGCACTAGCGGGGGGTCCGCAGATACGCAGTATTTT
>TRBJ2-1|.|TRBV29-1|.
CSVEDRGTLSSEQFF
TGCAGCGTTGAAGACAGGGGGACTCTCTCCAGTGAGCAGTTCTTC
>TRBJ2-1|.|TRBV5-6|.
CASSAERGFSYNEQFF
TGTGCCAGCAGCGCTGAACGGGGGTTCTCCTACAATGAGCAGTTCTTC
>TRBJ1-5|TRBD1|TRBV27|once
CASSFGTGGQPQHF
TGTGCCAGCAGTTTCGGGACAGGGGGGCAGCCCCAGCATTTT
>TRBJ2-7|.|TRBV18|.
CASSRSFRASYEQYF
TGTGCCAGCTCACGATCCTTTCGAGCGTCCTACGAGCAGTACTTC
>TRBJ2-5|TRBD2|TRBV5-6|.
CASSLASGGETQYF
TGTGCCAGCAGCTTGGCTAGCGGGGGTGAGACCCAGTACTTC
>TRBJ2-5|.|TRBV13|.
CASSPRTAQETQYF
TGTGCCAGCAGCCCCCGTACAGCCCAAGAGACCCAGTACTTC
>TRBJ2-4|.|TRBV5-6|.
CASSMNWAGLAKNIQYF
TGTGCCAGCAGCATGAATTGGGCAGGGTTAGCCAAAAACATTCAGTACTTC
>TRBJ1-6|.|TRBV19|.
CATTQGATNNSPLHF
TGTGCCACCACACAAGGGGCAACTAATAATTCACCCCTCCACTTT
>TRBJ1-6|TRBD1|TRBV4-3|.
CASSQTNQGVWGSPLHF
TGCGCCAGCAGCCAAACTAATCAGGGGGTCTGGGGTTCACCCCTCCACTTT
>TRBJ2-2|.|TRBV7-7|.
CASSLGRTGELFF
TGTGCTAGCAGCTTAGGTCGGACCGGGGAGCTGTTTTTT
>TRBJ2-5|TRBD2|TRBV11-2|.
CASSFDGTKRGSHQETQYF
TGTGCCAGCAGCTTCGACGGGACTAAGCGGGGGAGCCACCAAGAGACCCAGTACTTC
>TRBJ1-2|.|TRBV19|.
CASREGRWYGYTF
TGTGCCAGTAGGGAGGGGCGCTGGTATGGCTACACCTTC
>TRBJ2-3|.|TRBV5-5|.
CASSLESGETDTQYF
TGTGCCAGCAGCTTGGAATCGGGGGAAACAGATACGCAGTATTTT
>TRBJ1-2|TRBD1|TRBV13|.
CASSTGTARNGYTF
TGTGCCAGCAGCACAGGGACAGCGCGAAACGGCTACACCTTC
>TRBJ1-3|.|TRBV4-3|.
CASSQVTGNTIYF
TGCGCCAGCAGCCAAGTCACTGGAAACACCATATATTTT
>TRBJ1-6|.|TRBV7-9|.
CASSLGRQGQPFHF
TGTGCCAGCAGCTTAGGTCGGCAGGGCCAACCCTTCCACTTT
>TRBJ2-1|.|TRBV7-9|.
CASSPPGLPNEQFF
TGTGCCAGCAGCCCGCCGGGACTGCCTAATGAGCAGTTCTTC
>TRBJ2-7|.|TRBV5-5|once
CASSLRGYEQYF
TGTGCCAGCAGCTTAAGAGGCTACGAGCAGTACTTC
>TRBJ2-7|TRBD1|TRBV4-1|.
CASSQDPGTGGNEQYF
TGCGCCAGCAGCCAAGACCCCGGGACAGGGGGGAACGAGCAGTACTTC
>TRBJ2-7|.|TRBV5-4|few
CASSLVGGLKLYEQYF
TGTGCCAGCAGCTTGGTAGGGGGACTAAAACTCTACGAGCAGTACTTC
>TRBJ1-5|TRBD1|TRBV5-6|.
CASSFGTGGQPQHF
TGTGCCAGCAGCTTTGGCACAGGGGGTCAGCCCCAGCATTTT